Shown below are 19 T cell receptor beta chains from a single sample sequenced in a study of OX40 agonist ivuxolimab in advanced cancers. Sequencing used immunoSEQ multiplex PCR; TCRdb keeps in-frame clones, though not all of them. The sample holds over 70,000 clones; 85% to 90% are singletons and the top ten take 0.4% to 0.65%. This specimen was CD4+ or CD8+ T cells sorted from blood, taken in a trial of the OX40 agonist ivuxolimab. The receptors were sampled from an adult with an advanced solid tumor such as melanoma, head and neck, liver or kidney cancer.

The V gene is TRBV19, the J gene TRBJ2-5; 14 bases map to TRBD2. Per germline, CDR1 LNHDA and CDR2 SQIVND (reference sequence). This CDR3 region has 15 residues. V lost 4 bases to trimming and J lost 5 bases; unmatched junction nucleotides: 3. CDR3 region: CASSTGLAGGETQYF. CDR3 DNA sequence: TGTGCCAGTAGTACCGGACTAGCGGGAGGTGAGACCCAGTACTTC.

The genes are TRBV5-4 and TRBJ2-3; D may be TRBD1 (6 bases). This CDR3 has 13 residues. From germline, CDR1 is SGHNT and CDR2 YYREEE (reference sequence). Trimming removed 0 bases from V and 4 bases from J, with 6 bases in between. This CDR3 is CASSLEGADTQYF. The DNA of the CDR3 is TGTGCCAGCAGCTTGGAGGGGGCAGATACGCAGTATTTT. Complete variable domain (other parts from reference TRBV5-4 and TRBJ2-3): ETGVTQSPTHLIKTRGQQVTLRCSSQSGHNTVSWYQQALGQGPQFIFQYYREEENGRGNFPPRFSGLQFPNYSSELNVNALELDDSALYLCASSLEGADTQYFGPGTRLTVL.

The chain has TRBV7-9 and TRBJ2-1; TRBD1 aligns across 10 bases. This CDR3 is 15 amino acids long. The J segment lost 4 bases and the V segment lost 5 bases, leaving 5 bases of the junction unmatched. The germline gives CDR1 SEHNR, CDR2 FQNEAQ (reference sequence). CDR3 coding DNA: TGTGCCAGCAGCATTGGACAGGGGGGTTACAATGAGCAGTTCTTC. Translated, it gives CASSIGQGGYNEQFF.

This chain joins TRBV9 and TRBJ1-2; 9 nucleotides align to TRBD1. The germline CDR1 and CDR2 sequences are SGDLS and YYNGEE. This CDR3 spans 15 amino acids. V lost 5 bases, J lost 4 bases, and 9 bases stayed unmatched. CDR3 region: CASSYGTGMGYGYTF. The CDR3 coding sequence is TGTGCCAGCAGTTACGGGACAGGGATGGGCTATGGCTACACCTTC.

The CDR3 DNA reads TGTGCCAGCAGCCCCGTCGAGTTGGGGGAGACTGAAGCTTTCTTT. This encodes CASSPVELGETEAFF. The J gene is TRBJ1-1, the V gene TRBV7-9, with a tentative D call TRBD1 (5 bases). V lost 5 bases and J lost 5, with 18 bases in between. Germline V CDR1 and CDR2: SEHNR, FQNEAQ (reference sequence). This CDR3 is 15 amino acids long. The whole variable domain, remainder taken from reference TRBV7-9 and TRBJ1-1, is DTGVSQNPRHKITKRGQNVTFRCDPISEHNRLYWYRQTLGQGPEFLTYFQNEAQLEKSRLLSDRFSAERPKGSFSTLEIQRTEQGDSAMYLCASSPVELGETEAFFGQGTRLTVV.

V and J are TRBV7-3 and TRBJ2-7, with D tentatively TRBD2 (5 bases). V was cut by 5 bases and J by 6 bases, with 20 bases left in between. This CDR3 has 15 amino acids. Per the germline V gene, CDR1 is SGHTA and CDR2 is FQGTGA. The DNA of the CDR3 is TGTGCCAGCAGCCCCTCCCCGGATGGCGGAGGCGAGCAGTACTTC. Translation gives CASSPSPDGGGEQYF.

The genes are TRBV30 and TRBJ2-7, with TRBD2 matching over 8 bases. The V gene's germline CDR1 is GTSNPN and CDR2 SVGIG (reference sequence). The trim removed 4 bases at V and 7 bases at J, leaving 9 bases unmatched. There are 13 residues in the CDR3. This CDR3 reads CAWKGGRQGEQYF. Here the CDR3 DNA reads TGTGCCTGGAAGGGCGGGAGGCAAGGGGAGCAGTACTTC.

This chain joins TRBV11-3 and TRBJ2-1; weak D call: TRBD2 (7 bases). Germline-derived CDR1 and CDR2 are SGHNT and YENEEA. The CDR3 extends over 15 amino acids. V dropped 5 bases and J dropped 8 bases, with 19 bases sitting between them. In nucleotides, the CDR3 is TGTGCCAGCAGCCTAGCTAGGGGGGGAATGGATGAGCAGTTCTTC. Its protein product is CASSLARGGMDEQFF. Full variable domain (outside the CDR3, taken from reference TRBV11-3 and TRBJ2-1): EAGVVQSPRYKIIEKKQPVAFWCNPISGHNTLYWYLQNLGQGPELLIRYENEEAVDDSQLPKDRFSAERLKGVDSTLKIQPAELGDSAVYLCASSLARGGMDEQFFGPGTRLTVL.

This rearrangement joins TRBV7-9 to TRBJ2-1, with 7 bases lining up with TRBD2. This CDR3 spans 15 amino acids. The V gene's germline CDR1 is SEHNR and CDR2 FQNEAQ (reference sequence). Germline trimming cut 4 bases from V and 3 bases from J; bases unmatched to any gene: 6. CDR3 amino acids: CASSYDLAVYNEQFF. The CDR3 DNA follows: TGTGCCAGCAGCTACGACCTAGCGGTCTACAATGAGCAGTTCTTC.

The chain carries TRBV7-3 and TRBJ2-2; D is unresolved. The V gene lost 5 bases and the J gene lost 5 bases, with 9 bases spanning the gap. Germline CDR1 SGHTA, CDR2 FQGTGA. The CDR3 contains 13 residues. CDR3 coding DNA: TGTGCCAGCAGCCGCGACGGAACCGGGGAGCTGTTTTTT. Translating gives CASSRDGTGELFF.

This clone was seen once. The chain uses TRBV2 and TRBJ2-3; D is unclear. The CDR3 is 14 residues long. Deletions cut 6 bases from V and 2 bases from J, with 12 bases between. The germline V gene encodes CDR1 SNHLY and CDR2 FYNNEI. In nucleotides, the CDR3 is TGTGCCAGCAGGCTCCCGGTTTACACAGATACGCAGTATTTT. Its protein is CASRLPVYTDTQYF.

The V gene is TRBV5-1, the J gene TRBJ2-1, with TRBD2 matching 9 bases. Germline lookup yields CDR1 SGHRS and CDR2 YFSETQ. Losses at the gene ends were 0 bases for V and 7 bases for J; bases not matched to a gene: 11. The CDR3 runs to 17 residues. The CDR3 spells CASSLGLGSGSGNEQFF. The CDR3 DNA reads as TGCGCCAGCAGCTTGGGCTTGGGTAGCGGGAGTGGGAATGAGCAGTTCTTC.

The chain uses TRBV5-1 and TRBJ1-5; D is possibly TRBD1 (6 bases). V gave up 0 bases and J gave up 8 bases, with 15 bases separating them. Germline V lookup: CDR1 SGHRS, CDR2 YFSETQ. The CDR3 contains 15 residues. CDR3 protein: CASSLVGGAREPQHF. The CDR3 region has the DNA TGCGCCAGCAGCTTGGTGGGGGGGGCTAGGGAGCCCCAGCATTTT.

This clone occurred once. The chain combines TRBV9 with TRBJ1-5; TRBD1 is a possible D gene (5 bases). Looked up from germline, CDR1 is SGDLS and CDR2 is YYNGEE. V lost 0 bases to trimming and J lost 7 bases, with 8 bases between them. There are 13 residues in the CDR3. CDR3 loop: CASSVDEGQPQHF. The CDR3 bases are TGTGCCAGCAGCGTAGATGAGGGGCAGCCCCAGCATTTT.

The gene calls are TRBV6-5 and TRBJ2-7; weak D call: TRBD1 (6 bases). The germline CDR1 and CDR2 sequences are MNHEY and SVGAGI. V was trimmed by 6 bases and J by 0 bases, leaving 12 bases between them. The CDR3 totals 14 residues. This CDR3 is CASSPDSFSYEQYF. The CDR3 DNA reads as TGTGCCAGCAGCCCGGACAGCTTCTCCTACGAGCAGTACTTC.

The chain recombines TRBV7-3 with TRBJ2-1, with TRBD2 identical over 13 bases. V dropped 5 bases and J dropped 8; count of bases not matched to a gene: 6. CDR1 is SGHTA, CDR2 FQGTGA, per germline. CDR3 length: 15 amino acids. CDR3 region: CASSLTSGRLDEQFF. CDR3 sequence (DNA): TGTGCCAGCAGCCTGACTAGCGGGAGGTTGGATGAGCAGTTCTTC. Using reference TRBV7-3 and TRBJ2-1 for the parts outside the CDR3, the full variable domain is GAGVSQTPSNKVTEKGKYVELRCDPISGHTALYWYRQSLGQGPEFLIYFQGTGAADDSGLPNDRFFAVRPEGSVSTLKIQRTERGDSAVYLCASSLTSGRLDEQFFGPGTRLTVL.

The V and J genes are TRBV5-4 and TRBJ2-3, with TRBD2 matching over 8 bases. Germline V gene lookup returns CDR1 SGHNT and CDR2 YYREEE (reference sequence). The CDR3 sequence is 14 residues long. Unmatched junction bases numbered 3, after V lost 4 bases and J lost 2 bases. The CDR3 loop is CASSQGLVTDTQYF. The DNA for the CDR3 is TGTGCCAGCAGCCAGGGACTAGTCACAGATACGCAGTATTTT.

This clone was picked up one time. The chain has TRBV6-6 and TRBJ2-7; 9 positions match TRBD2. J lost 3 bases, V lost 5 bases, and 2 bases had no gene match. In germline, CDR1 is MNHNY, CDR2 SVGAGI (reference sequence). The CDR3 consists of 13 residues. CDR3 in DNA: TGTGCCAGCAGTGGGACTAGCCGCTACGAGCAGTACTTC. This codes for CASSGTSRYEQYF.

V gene TRBV30 combines with J gene TRBJ2-7; 9 positions match TRBD2. V trimming: 0 bases; J trimming: 6 bases; junction bases outside the gene matches: 6. The CDR3 totals 14 residues. In germline, CDR1 is GTSNPN, CDR2 SVGIG (reference sequence). The CDR3 DNA sequence: TGTGCCTGGAGTGTCACTAGCGGGCTGGTCGAGCAGTACTTC. This encodes CAWSVTSGLVEQYF.